This TCR beta chain comes out of a study of T cell clonotyping in hematopoietic cell transplantation. Whole-study findings and limits: No sorting was done, leaving CD4 and CD8 contributions mixed. Recipient TCR diversity dropped after transplant; expanded clonotypes rose from day 30 to 180. At the given depth, recipient repertoires were over 95% de novo clonotypes.

Losses at the gene ends were 3 bases for V and 0 bases for J; bases not matched to a gene: 5. The CDR3 is 16 amino acids. Per germline, CDR1 KGHSH and CDR2 LQKENI. As concerns this clone: No antigen is known for it.

Profiling relied on immunoSEQ multiplex PCR, and the TCRdb table lists in-frame clones only, not all of them. The data contain several thousand clones, less than 95% of them singletons. The J gene is TRBJ1-3, the V gene TRBV18, with 7 bases fitting TRBD1. This clonotype was obtained from a male patient between 60 and 69 years old who had an allogeneic stem cell transplant from an unrelated donor, so T cells may come from the graft donor. Some clones in this sample may be carry-over from other donors' samples. Sequenced material: peripheral blood mononuclear cells, taken 30 days after allogeneic stem cell transplant. The CDR3 DNA follows: TGTGCCAGCTCACCCCAGGGGGGCAGCTCTGGAAACACCATATATTTT. Its protein product is CASSPQGGSSGNTIYF.